The clone carrying this TCR beta chain was recorded a few times. Its antigen is unidentified. This entry comes from a study of T-cell reconstitution after alpha-beta-depleted transplantation in children. Findings of the study overall: Where alpha-beta T cells came from about two months after transplant was reportedly several hundred expanded graft clones.

V lost 1 base and J 1 base, leaving 13 bases between the germline ends. The CDR3 is 16 residues long. The germline CDR1 and CDR2 sequences are SGHRS and YFSETQ. Molecular barcoding with unique molecular identifiers was used for the TCRbeta library. In TCRdb, the PCR reads were re-called with MiXCR into one record per CDR3 protein. This repertoire shows hundreds of thousands of distinct CDR3 sequences, roughly 16% found once; its top ten account for over 25%. Sample: PBMCs, mostly from graft donor cells, taken 360 days after TCRalphabeta/CD19-depleted stem cell transplant. This chain uses TRBV5-1 with TRBJ2-3, with a tentative D call TRBD2 (5 bases). The receptor comes from a boy in the first two years of life who had a stem cell transplant for Wiskott-Aldrich syndrome, so the T cells may come from the graft donor. In DNA form, the CDR3 reads TGCGCCAGCAGCTTGTACGGGATCACACGCACAGATACGCAGTATTTT. Protein sequence: CASSLYGITRTDTQYF.